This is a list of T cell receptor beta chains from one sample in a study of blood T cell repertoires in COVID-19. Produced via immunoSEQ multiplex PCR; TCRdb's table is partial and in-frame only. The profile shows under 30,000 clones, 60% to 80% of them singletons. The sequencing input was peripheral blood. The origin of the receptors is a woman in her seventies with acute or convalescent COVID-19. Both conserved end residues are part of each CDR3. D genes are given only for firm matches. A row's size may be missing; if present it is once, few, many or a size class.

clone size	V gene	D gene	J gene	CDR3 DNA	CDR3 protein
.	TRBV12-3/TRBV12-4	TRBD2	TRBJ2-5	TGTGCCAGCTTACTAGCGGGAGGTCAGAGCCTTAACTTC	CASLLAGGQSLNF
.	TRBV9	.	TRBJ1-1	TGTGCCAGCAGCTCCTCAGGGTCCACTGAAGCTTTCTTT	CASSSSGSTEAFF
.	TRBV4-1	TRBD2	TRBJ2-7	TGCGCCAGCAGCCAAGCTAGCGGGAGGGCCTACGAGCAGTACTTC	CASSQASGRAYEQYF
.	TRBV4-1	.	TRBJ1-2	TGCGCCAGCAGTCAAGAAAGAAGGGACTTAAGCTATGGCTACACCTTC	CASSQERRDLSYGYTF
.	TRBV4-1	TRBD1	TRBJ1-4	TGCGCCAGCAGCCTTCGCTCCGGGACAGGGGGCAAGACTAATGAAAAACTGTTTTTT	CASSLRSGTGGKTNEKLFF
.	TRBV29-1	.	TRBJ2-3	TGCAGCGTTGGTGAGACTTCTAGCGATACGCAGTATTTT	CSVGETSSDTQYF
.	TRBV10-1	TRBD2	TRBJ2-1	TGCGCCACATATGAAAAGGGGACTAGCGGGAGCGGGGAGCAGTTCTTC	CATYEKGTSGSGEQFF
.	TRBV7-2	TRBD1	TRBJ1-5	TGTGCCAGCAGCCCCCGGACAGGGGAACAGCCCCAGCATTTT	CASSPRTGEQPQHF
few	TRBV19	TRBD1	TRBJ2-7	TGTGCCAGTAGTGTTCGACAGGGGGGCGGCTACGAGCAGTACTTC	CASSVRQGGGYEQYF
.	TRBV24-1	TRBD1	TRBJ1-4	TGTGCCACCAGTGGACAGGGGACAACTAATGAAAAACTGTTTTTT	CATSGQGTTNEKLFF
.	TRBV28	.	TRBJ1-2	TGTGCCAGCAGGTACAGGAAAGCCAATGGCTACACCTTC	CASRYRKANGYTF
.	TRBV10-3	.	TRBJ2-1	TGTGCCATCAGTGAGTCCGCGGTTTACAATGAGCAGTTCTTC	CAISESAVYNEQFF
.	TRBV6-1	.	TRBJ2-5	TGTGCCAGCAGTGACCCGGGCAGGGTAGAGACCCAGTACTTC	CASSDPGRVETQYF
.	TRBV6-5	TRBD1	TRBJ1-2	TGTGCCAGCAGTAAACCGGGACAGGGGAACTATGGCTACACCTTC	CASSKPGQGNYGYTF